This T cell receptor beta chain was sequenced in a study of T cell repertoires in cytomegalovirus infection. This clonotype came up many times. Antigen unknown. V was clipped by 3 bases and J by 7 bases; unmatched bases: 2. In germline, CDR1 is SGHTA, CDR2 FQGNSA. The CDR3 totals 14 residues. One entry per CDR3 protein results from TCRdb running MiXCR on the reads. Of under 70,000 distinct CDR3 sequences in the sample, about a third were seen once. The clonotype comes from a human donor in good health (CMV status not recorded). Some clones in this sample may be carry-over from other donors' samples. Sequenced material: PBMCs, sequenced either directly or after in vitro stimulation (not recorded which). V is TRBV7-2 and J is TRBJ2-1, with 11 nucleotides matching TRBD2. The DNA of the CDR3 is TGTGCCAGCAGCTTTAGCGGGAGGGGAAATGAGCAGTTCTTC. It is translated as CASSFSGRGNEQFF.